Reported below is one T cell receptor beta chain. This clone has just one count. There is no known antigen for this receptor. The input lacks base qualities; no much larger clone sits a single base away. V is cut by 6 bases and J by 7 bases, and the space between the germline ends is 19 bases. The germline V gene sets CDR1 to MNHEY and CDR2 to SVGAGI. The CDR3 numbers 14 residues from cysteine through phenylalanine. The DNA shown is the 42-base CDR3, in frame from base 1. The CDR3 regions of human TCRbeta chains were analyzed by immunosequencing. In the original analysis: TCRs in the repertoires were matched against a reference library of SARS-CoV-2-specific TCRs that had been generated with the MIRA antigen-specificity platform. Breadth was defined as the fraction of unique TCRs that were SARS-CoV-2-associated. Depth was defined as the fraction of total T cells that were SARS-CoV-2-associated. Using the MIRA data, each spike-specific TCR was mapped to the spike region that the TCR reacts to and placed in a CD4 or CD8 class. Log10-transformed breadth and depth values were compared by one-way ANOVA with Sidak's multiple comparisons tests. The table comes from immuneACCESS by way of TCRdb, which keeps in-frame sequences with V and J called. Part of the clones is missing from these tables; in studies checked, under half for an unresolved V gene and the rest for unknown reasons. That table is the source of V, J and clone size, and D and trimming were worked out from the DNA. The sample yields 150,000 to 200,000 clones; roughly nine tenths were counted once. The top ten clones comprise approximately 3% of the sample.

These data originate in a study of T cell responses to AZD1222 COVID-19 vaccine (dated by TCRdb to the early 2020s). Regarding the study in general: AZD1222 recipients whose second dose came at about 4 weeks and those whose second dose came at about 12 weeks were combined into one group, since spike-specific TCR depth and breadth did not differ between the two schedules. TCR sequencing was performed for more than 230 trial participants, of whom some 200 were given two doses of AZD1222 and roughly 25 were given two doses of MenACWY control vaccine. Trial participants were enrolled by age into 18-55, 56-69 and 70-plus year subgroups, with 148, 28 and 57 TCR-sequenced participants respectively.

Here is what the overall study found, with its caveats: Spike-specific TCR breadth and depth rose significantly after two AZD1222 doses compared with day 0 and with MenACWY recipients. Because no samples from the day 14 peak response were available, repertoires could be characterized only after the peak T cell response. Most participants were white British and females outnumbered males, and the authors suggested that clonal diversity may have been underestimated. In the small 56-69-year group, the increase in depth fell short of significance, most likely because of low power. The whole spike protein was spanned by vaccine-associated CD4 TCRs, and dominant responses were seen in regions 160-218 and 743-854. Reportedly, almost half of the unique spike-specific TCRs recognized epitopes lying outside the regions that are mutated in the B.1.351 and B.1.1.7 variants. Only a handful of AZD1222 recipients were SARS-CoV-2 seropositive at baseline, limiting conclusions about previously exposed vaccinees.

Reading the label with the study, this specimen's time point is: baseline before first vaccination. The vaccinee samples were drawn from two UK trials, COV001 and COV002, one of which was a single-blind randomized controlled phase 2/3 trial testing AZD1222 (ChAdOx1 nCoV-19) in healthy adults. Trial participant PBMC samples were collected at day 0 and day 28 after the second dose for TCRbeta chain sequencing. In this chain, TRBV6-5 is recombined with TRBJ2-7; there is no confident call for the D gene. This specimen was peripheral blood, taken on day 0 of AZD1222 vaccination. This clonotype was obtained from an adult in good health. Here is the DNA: TGTGCCAGCAGGACCTCCCCGTCTAGTTTGGAGCAGTACTTC. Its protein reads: CASRTSPSSLEQYF.